The next 16 T cell receptor beta chains were all read from a single sample in a study of blood T cell repertoires in COVID-19. Clones were read by immunoSEQ multiplex PCR, and TCRdb kept only the in-frame ones, dropping some. The sample comprises approximately 90,000 clones, roughly three quarters of which are singletons, and approximately 11% rests with the top ten. The sample was peripheral blood. These receptors all stem from a man aged 65 to 85 with acute or convalescent COVID-19.

The chain carries TRBV5-1 and TRBJ2-1, with D possibly being TRBD2 (6 bases). Per germline, CDR1 SGHRS and CDR2 YFSETQ. The length of the CDR3 is 16 residues. V dropped 3 bases and J dropped 0 bases, with 13 bases sitting between them. DNA of the CDR3: TGCGCCAGCAGCTGGAAAGCGGGTAGCTCCTACAATGAGCAGTTCTTC. Amino acids: CASSWKAGSSYNEQFF.

The CDR3, as DNA: TGTGCCAGCAGCCGCCGGGACAGGGCTGCTTTCTTT. This encodes CASSRRDRAAFF. This chain joins TRBV3-1 (or the pseudogene TRBV3-2) and TRBJ1-1, with 9 nucleotides matching TRBD1. V lost 4 bases and J lost 11; bases outside the gene matches: 5. The CDR3 is 12 residues long. CDR1 and CDR2 (germline): LGHDT, YNNKEL (reference sequence).

The chain carries TRBV3-1 (or the pseudogene TRBV3-2) and TRBJ1-1; TRBD1 agrees at 7 bases. Germline V lookup: CDR1 LGHDT, CDR2 YNNKEL (reference sequence). Trimming removed 1 base from V and 3 bases from J; junction bases left unmatched: 14. The CDR3 runs 18 residues. CDR3 residues: CASSQAPTGPLTDTEAFF. In DNA, the CDR3 is TGTGCCAGCAGCCAAGCCCCGACAGGGCCCCTGACGGACACTGAAGCTTTCTTT.

CDR3 loop: CASSPGTGAEQYF. In nucleotides, the CDR3 is TGTGCCAGCAGTCCCGGGACAGGGGCCGAGCAGTACTTC. This chain connects TRBV28 to TRBJ2-7; TRBD1 aligns across 10 bases. Germline assignment: CDR1 MDHEN and CDR2 SYDVKM. Trimming at V came to 5 bases and at J to 6 bases, leaving 4 bases not matched to a gene. The CDR3 has 13 residues.

The CDR3, as DNA: TGCAGCGTTGAAACAGGATCTAACTATGGCTACACCTTC. Protein product: CSVETGSNYGYTF. The chain combines TRBV29-1 with TRBJ1-2; D may be TRBD1 (5 bases). This CDR3 is built from 13 residues. Trimming shortened V by 2 bases and J by 0 bases, and 7 bases separated the two germline ends. Germline values: CDR1 SQVTM, CDR2 ANQGSEA.

The chain recombines TRBV11-2 with TRBJ2-7; no reliable D call. V gave up 4 bases and J gave up 0 bases, with 10 bases separating them. Germline CDR1 and CDR2: SGHAT and FQNNGV. The CDR3 runs 14 residues. CDR3 residues: CASSSLAYSYEQYF. The CDR3, as DNA: TGTGCCAGCAGCTCCTTAGCATACTCCTACGAGCAGTACTTC. Using reference TRBV11-2 and TRBJ2-7 for the parts outside the CDR3, the full variable domain is EAGVAQSPRYKIIEKRQSVAFWCNPISGHATLYWYQQILGQGPKLLIQFQNNGVVDDSQLPKDRFSAERLKGVDSTLKIQPAKLEDSAVYLCASSSLAYSYEQYFGPGTRLTVT.

The chain employs TRBV7-3 and TRBJ1-3; D not resolved. This CDR3 spans 16 amino acids. The germline V and J ends were trimmed by 5 bases and 0 bases, with 14 bases remaining between them. Germline CDR1 is SGHTA and CDR2 is FQGTGA. This CDR3 reads CASSPKDSSSGNTIYF. DNA for the CDR3: TGTGCCAGCAGCCCCAAGGACTCGTCCTCTGGAAACACCATATATTTT.

The chain couples TRBV11-2 to TRBJ2-2; a possible D gene is TRBD1 (6 bases). The V end was cut by 0 bases, the J end by 7 bases, with 18 bases between. The germline CDR1 and CDR2 sequences are SGHAT and FQNNGV. This CDR3 is 17 amino acids long. The CDR3 loop reads CASSLEGAGVFGGELFF. The CDR3, as DNA: TGTGCCAGCAGCTTAGAGGGGGCGGGTGTCTTCGGCGGGGAGCTGTTTTTT.

The table lists this clone with many counts. The chain carries TRBV15 and TRBJ2-4; D is ambiguous. The germline V gene has CDR1 LNHNV and CDR2 YYDKDF (reference sequence). The CDR3 has 15 residues. Trimming cost V 5 bases and J 0 bases, with 11 bases left between them. The CDR3 region is CATSERLGAKNIQYF. In DNA form, the CDR3 reads TGTGCCACCAGCGAACGACTGGGAGCCAAAAACATTCAGTACTTC.

J is TRBJ2-3 and V is TRBV4-1; D is ambiguous. This CDR3 is 17 amino acids long. CDR1 is MGHRA, CDR2 YSYEKL, per germline. Trimming pared 2 bases from V and 5 bases from J, leaving 20 bases between. CDR3 sequence reads: CASSQLPRAALVDTQYF. Here the CDR3 DNA reads TGCGCCAGCAGCCAACTCCCCCGCGCGGCTTTAGTAGATACGCAGTATTTT.

The V call is TRBV2, the J call TRBJ2-5; 8 bases line up with TRBD2. Germline V gene lookup returns CDR1 SNHLY and CDR2 FYNNEI. This CDR3 is 14 amino acids long. V lost 6 bases and J lost 0; bases outside the gene matches: 3. The CDR3 is CASRPGLDQETQYF. The CDR3 DNA reads as TGTGCCAGCAGGCCGGGACTAGACCAAGAGACCCAGTACTTC. The complete variable domain, with remaining parts taken from reference TRBV2 and TRBJ2-5, reads EPEVTQTPSHQVTQMGQEVILRCVPISNHLYFYWYRQILGQKVEFLVSFYNNEISEKSEIFDDQFSVERPDGSNFTLKIRSTKLEDSAMYFCASRPGLDQETQYFGPGTRLLVL.

The CDR3 region is CASSLGGSGNAYEQYF. CDR3 sequence (DNA): TGCGCCAGCAGCTTGGGTGGTAGCGGGAACGCTTACGAGCAGTACTTC. This chain joins TRBV5-1 and TRBJ2-7; 8 nucleotides align to TRBD2. V lost 0 bases and J lost 4; bases outside the gene matches: 9. CDR1 is SGHRS, CDR2 YFSETQ, per germline. The CDR3 is 16 residues long.

The count of this clone is one. This chain uses TRBV10-3 with TRBJ2-2, with 9 nucleotides matching TRBD2. The CDR3 has 15 residues. The V gene's germline CDR1 is ENHRY and CDR2 SYGVKD. Trimming at V came to 6 bases and at J to 3 bases, leaving 5 bases not matched to a gene. CDR3 amino acids: CAIRGTSRDTGELFF. DNA for the CDR3: TGTGCCATCAGGGGGACTAGCCGGGACACCGGGGAGCTGTTTTTT.

The chain carries TRBV5-1 and TRBJ1-6; D is ambiguous. The CDR3 covers 13 residues. V lost 0 bases to trimming and J lost 9 bases, with 7 bases between them. Germline CDR1 SGHRS, CDR2 YFSETQ. Here the CDR3 reads CASSLERISPLHF. CDR3 DNA sequence: TGCGCCAGCAGCTTGGAGAGGATTTCACCCCTCCACTTT.

This chain links TRBV4-1 with TRBJ2-4; 9 nucleotides line up with TRBD1. Trimming took 0 bases from V and 6 from J; bases not matched to a gene: 6. CDR3 length: 16 residues. The germline V gene has CDR1 MGHRA and CDR2 YSYEKL. In DNA, the CDR3 is TGCGCCAGCAGCCAAGAAACCGGGACAGGGTTAAACATTCAGTACTTC. This codes for CASSQETGTGLNIQYF.

The chain has TRBV19 and TRBJ1-4, with D unresolved. Per germline, CDR1 LNHDA and CDR2 SQIVND (reference sequence). V gave up 6 bases and J gave up 4 bases, with 15 bases separating them. The CDR3 is 15 residues long. The CDR3: CASRGRSSLNEKLFF. CDR3 bases: TGTGCCAGTAGGGGCCGATCGTCGCTTAATGAAAAACTGTTTTTT.